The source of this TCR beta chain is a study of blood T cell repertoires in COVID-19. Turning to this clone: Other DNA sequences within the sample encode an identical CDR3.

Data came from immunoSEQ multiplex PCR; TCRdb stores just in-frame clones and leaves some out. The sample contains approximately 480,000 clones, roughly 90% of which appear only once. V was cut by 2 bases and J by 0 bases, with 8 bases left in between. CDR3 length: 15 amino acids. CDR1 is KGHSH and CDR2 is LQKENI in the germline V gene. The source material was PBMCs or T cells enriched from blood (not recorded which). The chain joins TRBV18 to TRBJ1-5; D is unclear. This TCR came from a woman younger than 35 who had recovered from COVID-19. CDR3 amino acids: CASSPTGNSNQPQHF. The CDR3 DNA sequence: TGTGCCAGCTCACCAACCGGGAATAGCAATCAGCCCCAGCATTTT.